This T cell receptor (beta chain) was profiled in a study of blood T cell repertoires in COVID-19. Study-wide background: Whether acute or convalescent, the COVID-19 samples came from the United States, Italy and Spain. PBMCs, B-cell-depleted T cells, or T cells provided the cDNA or gDNA that made up the material.

Authors' data handling: Estimated nucleated cell counts came from reference gene primer amplification. Sequencing used immunoSEQ multiplex PCR; TCRdb keeps in-frame clones, though not all of them. V, J and clone size derive from that table, while D and trimming were established from the DNA sequence. The sample lists roughly 120,000 clones; approximately 90% were seen once. The CDR3 runs to 13 residues. V lost 1 base to trimming and J lost 11 bases, with 12 bases between them. Germline assignment: CDR1 WSHSY and CDR2 SAAADI. V usage is TRBV10-2 and J usage is TRBJ1-5; D call uncertain. This clonotype was sampled from a human donor in a cohort sampled during active COVID-19. The sequenced sample was peripheral blood. The CDR3 loop reads CASSEFGQRTQHF. DNA of the CDR3: TGCGCCAGCAGTGAGTTTGGTCAGCGAACCCAGCATTTT.